The following is a T cell receptor (beta chain) sequence with its context. Its antigen is unknown. This entry is derived from a study of T cell repertoires in cytomegalovirus infection. Study-wide background: Epitope selection comprised recently identified HLA-C-restricted CMV epitopes and well-studied HLA-B-restricted CMV epitopes. Based on public TCR beta signatures, there were indications of CMV infection and of a matching HLA type.

TCRdb passed the reads through MiXCR, listing each CDR3 protein once. Among around 77,000 distinct CDR3 sequences listed, about 20% were seen once. The CDR3 covers 17 residues. Germline lookup yields CDR1 MNHNS and CDR2 SASEGT. The J segment lost 0 bases and the V segment lost 6 bases, leaving 9 bases of the junction unmatched. Sequences were derived from CD8+ T cells from cultured PBMCs, sampled from culture after CMV antigen stimulation. The clonotype comes from a human donor in good health (CMV status not recorded). Some clones in this sample may be carry-over from other donors' samples. This chain links TRBV6-1 with TRBJ2-7; TRBD2 matches 12 bases. CDR3 in DNA: TGTGCCAGCAGGGAGACTAGCGGGGGCATGAACTCCTACGAGCAGTACTTC. Its protein product is CASRETSGGMNSYEQYF.